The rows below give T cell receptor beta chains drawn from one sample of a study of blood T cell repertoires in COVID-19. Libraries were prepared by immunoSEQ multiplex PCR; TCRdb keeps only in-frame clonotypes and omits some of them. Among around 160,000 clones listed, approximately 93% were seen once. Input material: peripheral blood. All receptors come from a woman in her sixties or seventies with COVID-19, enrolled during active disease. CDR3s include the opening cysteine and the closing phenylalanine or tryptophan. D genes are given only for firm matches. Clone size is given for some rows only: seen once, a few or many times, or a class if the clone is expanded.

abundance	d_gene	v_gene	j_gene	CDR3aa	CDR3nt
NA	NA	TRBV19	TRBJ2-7	CATLARDEQYF	TGTGCCACTCTGGCCAGGGACGAGCAGTACTTC
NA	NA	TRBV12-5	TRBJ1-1	CASGLVRRGNTEAFF	TGTGCTAGTGGTTTGGTAAGGAGGGGAAACACTGAAGCTTTCTTT
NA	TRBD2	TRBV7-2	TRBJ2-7	CASSPAGGTYEQYF	TGTGCCAGCAGTCCCGCCGGGGGGACCTACGAGCAGTACTTC
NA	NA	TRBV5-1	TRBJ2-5	CASSLAGSRGAQETQYF	TGCGCCAGCAGCTTGGCCGGCAGCCGGGGGGCCCAAGAGACCCAGTACTTC
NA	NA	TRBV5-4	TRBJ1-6	CASSSGGVYNSPLHF	TGTGCCAGCAGCTCGGGGGGGGTCTATAATTCACCCCTCCACTTT
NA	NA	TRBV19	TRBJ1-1	CASSITSDTEAFF	TGTGCCAGTAGTATCACCAGTGACACTGAAGCTTTCTTT
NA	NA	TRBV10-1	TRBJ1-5	CASSVGGGISNQPQHF	TGCGCCAGCAGTGTGGGCGGGGGAATAAGCAATCAGCCCCAGCATTTT
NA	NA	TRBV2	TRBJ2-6	CASSAVKSSGANVLTF	TGTGCCAGCAGTGCGGTTAAGAGCTCTGGGGCCAACGTCCTGACTTTC
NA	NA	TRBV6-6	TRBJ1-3	CASSYSMRGGNTIYF	TGTGCCAGCAGTTACTCGATGAGGGGGGGGAACACCATATATTTT
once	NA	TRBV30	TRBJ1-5	CAWSVGDQPQHF	TGTGCCTGGAGTGTGGGCGATCAGCCCCAGCATTTT
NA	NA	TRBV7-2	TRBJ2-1	CASSLRAGTSSYNEQFF	TGTGCCAGCAGCTTAAGGGCAGGGACTTCCTCCTACAATGAGCAGTTCTTC
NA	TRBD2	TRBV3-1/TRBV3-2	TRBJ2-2	CASSQFSGGGTGELFF	TGTGCCAGCAGCCAATTTAGCGGGGGTGGCACCGGGGAGCTGTTTTTT
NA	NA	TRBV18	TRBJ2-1	CASSPREQDEQFF	TGTGCCAGCTCACCGCGTGAGCAGGATGAGCAGTTCTTC
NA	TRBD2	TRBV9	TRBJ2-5	CASSARGDQETQYF	TGTGCCAGCAGCGCCCGGGGGGACCAAGAGACCCAGTACTTC
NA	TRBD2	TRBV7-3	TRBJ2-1	CASSLVLTSGVNEQFF	TGTGCCAGCAGCTTAGTTTTGACTAGCGGGGTCAATGAGCAGTTCTTC
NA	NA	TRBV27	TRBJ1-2	CASSLKGQEKYGYTF	TGTGCCAGCAGTTTAAAAGGACAAGAAAAATATGGCTACACCTTC
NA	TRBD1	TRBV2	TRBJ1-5	CASSDRLRGGGQPQHF	TGTGCCAGCAGTGACCGCCTTCGAGGGGGCGGTCAGCCCCAGCATTTT
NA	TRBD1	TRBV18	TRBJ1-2	CASSSSTGRYGYTF	TGTGCCAGCTCATCATCGACAGGGAGATATGGCTACACCTTC
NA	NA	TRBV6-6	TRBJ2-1	CASAGAQDEQFF	TGTGCCAGCGCAGGGGCACAGGATGAGCAGTTCTTC
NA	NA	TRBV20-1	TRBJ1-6	CSASRGSSYNSPLHF	TGCAGTGCTAGTCGGGGGAGCTCCTATAATTCACCCCTCCACTTT
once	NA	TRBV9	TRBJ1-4	CASSGTATNEKLFF	TGTGCCAGCAGCGGGACAGCAACTAATGAAAAACTGTTTTTT
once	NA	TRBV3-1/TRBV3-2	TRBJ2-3	CASSQVASGTDTQYF	TGTGCCAGCAGCCAAGTCGCCAGCGGAACAGATACGCAGTATTTT
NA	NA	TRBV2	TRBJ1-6	CASSELTGGNSPLHF	TGTGCCAGCAGTGAACTGACAGGCGGAAATTCACCCCTCCACTTT
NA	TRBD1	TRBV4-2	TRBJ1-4	CASSLRQGALGIEKLFF	TGTGCCAGCAGCCTGAGACAGGGGGCTCTTGGGATTGAAAAACTGTTTTTT
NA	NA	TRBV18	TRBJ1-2	CASSPGQTSNYGYTF	TGTGCCAGCTCACCAGGCCAGACTAGCAACTATGGCTACACCTTC
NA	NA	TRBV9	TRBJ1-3	CASSVGGGRDTIHGNTIYF	TGTGCCAGCAGCGTAGGGGGAGGGCGGGACACCATCCATGGAAACACCATATATTTT
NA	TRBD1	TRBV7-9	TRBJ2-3	CASSFNRDRGTDTQYF	TGTGCCAGCAGCTTTAACCGGGACAGGGGCACAGATACGCAGTATTTT
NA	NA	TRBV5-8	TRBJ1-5	CAGQLGVGADQPQHF	TGTGCCGGCCAGTTAGGGGTTGGGGCCGATCAGCCCCAGCATTTT
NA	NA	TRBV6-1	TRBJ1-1	CASSESGGDEAFF	TGTGCCAGCAGTGAAAGTGGCGGGGATGAAGCTTTCTTT
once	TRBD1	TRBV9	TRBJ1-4	CASSVGSGGNEKLFF	TGTGCCAGCAGCGTAGGGTCAGGGGGTAATGAAAAACTGTTTTTT
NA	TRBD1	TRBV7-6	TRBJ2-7	CASSSRTGWGYEQYF	TGTGCCAGCAGCTCCCGGACAGGTTGGGGCTACGAGCAGTACTTC
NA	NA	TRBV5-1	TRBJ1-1	CASSFSTSNTEAFF	TGCGCCAGCAGCTTTTCGACATCTAACACTGAAGCTTTCTTT
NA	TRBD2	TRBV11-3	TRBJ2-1	CASSQGLLAGDYNEQFF	TGTGCCAGCAGCCAAGGCCTGCTAGCGGGAGATTACAATGAGCAGTTCTTC
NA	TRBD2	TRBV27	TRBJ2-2	CASRPSGGASGELFF	TGTGCCAGCAGACCTAGCGGGGGGGCGTCCGGGGAGCTGTTTTTT
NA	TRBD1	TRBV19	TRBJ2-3	CASSVDRGDTQYF	TGTGCCAGTAGTGTGGACAGGGGGGATACGCAGTATTTT
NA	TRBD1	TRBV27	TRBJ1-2	CASSSYRGPRYGYTF	TGTGCCAGCAGTTCCTACAGGGGCCCCAGATATGGCTACACCTTC
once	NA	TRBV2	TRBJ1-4	CASRPRDTGRKLFF	TGTGCCAGCAGACCCCGGGACACTGGGCGAAAACTGTTTTTT
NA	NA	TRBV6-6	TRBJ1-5	CASSSVGDQPQHF	TGTGCCAGCAGTTCGGTAGGGGATCAGCCCCAGCATTTT
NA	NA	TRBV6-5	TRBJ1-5	CASSRDSNQPQHF	TGTGCCAGCAGCCGCGATAGCAATCAGCCCCAGCATTTT
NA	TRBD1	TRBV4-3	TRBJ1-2	CASSQDVGQAYGYTF	TGCGCCAGCAGCCAAGATGTCGGACAGGCATATGGCTACACCTTC
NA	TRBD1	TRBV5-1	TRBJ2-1	CASTRDSSYNEQFF	TGCGCCAGCACCCGGGACAGCTCCTACAATGAGCAGTTCTTC
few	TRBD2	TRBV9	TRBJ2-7	CASSGLGGGPEQYF	TGTGCCAGCAGCGGCCTGGGCGGGGGACCCGAGCAGTACTTC
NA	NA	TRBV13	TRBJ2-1	CASSSGGRSYSNEQFF	TGTGCCAGCAGCTCGGGGGGCCGCTCCTATTCAAATGAGCAGTTCTTC
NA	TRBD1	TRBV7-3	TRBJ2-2	CASSLGQGATGELFF	TGTGCCAGCAGCCTCGGACAGGGGGCTACCGGGGAGCTGTTTTTT
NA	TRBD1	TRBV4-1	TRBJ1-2	CASSQDPGPGQGAPILYGYTF	TGCGCCAGCAGCCAAGATCCCGGACCCGGGCAGGGGGCCCCGATCCTCTATGGCTACACCTTC
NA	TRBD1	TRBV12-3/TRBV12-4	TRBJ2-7	CASREAGGKYF	TGTGCCAGCAGGGAAGCAGGGGGCAAGTACTTC
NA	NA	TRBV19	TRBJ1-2	CASSENPDTFTNYGYTF	TGTGCCAGTAGCGAGAACCCGGACACCTTTACTAACTATGGCTACACCTTC
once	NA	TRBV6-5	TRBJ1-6	CASRNTPISPLHF	TGTGCCAGCAGAAACACACCCATTTCACCCCTCCACTTT
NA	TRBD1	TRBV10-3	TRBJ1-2	CAISEGGAGYTF	TGTGCCATCAGTGAAGGGGGCGCGGGCTACACCTTC
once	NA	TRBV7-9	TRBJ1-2	CASSLYESPPRGSVDGYTF	TGTGCCAGCAGCTTGTATGAGTCCCCCCCCAGGGGCTCGGTCGATGGCTACACCTTC
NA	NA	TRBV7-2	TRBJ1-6	CASSSNPTVDNSPLHF	TGTGCCAGCAGCTCTAACCCGACAGTGGATAATTCACCCCTCCACTTT